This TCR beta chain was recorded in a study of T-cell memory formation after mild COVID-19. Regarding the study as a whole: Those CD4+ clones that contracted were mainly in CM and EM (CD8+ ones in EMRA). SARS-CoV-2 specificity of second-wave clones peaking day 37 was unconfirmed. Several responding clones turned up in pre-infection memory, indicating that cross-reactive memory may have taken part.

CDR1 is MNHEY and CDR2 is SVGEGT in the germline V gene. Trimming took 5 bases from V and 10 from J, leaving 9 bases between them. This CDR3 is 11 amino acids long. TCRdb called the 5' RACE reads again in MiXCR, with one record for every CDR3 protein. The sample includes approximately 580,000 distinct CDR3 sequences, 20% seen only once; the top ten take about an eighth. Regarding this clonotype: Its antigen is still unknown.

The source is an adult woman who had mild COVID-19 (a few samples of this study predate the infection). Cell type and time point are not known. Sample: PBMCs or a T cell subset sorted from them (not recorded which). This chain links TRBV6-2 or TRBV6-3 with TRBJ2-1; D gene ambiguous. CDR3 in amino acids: CASSLDAEQFF. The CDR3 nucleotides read TGTGCCAGCAGTCTCGACGCGGAGCAGTTCTTC.